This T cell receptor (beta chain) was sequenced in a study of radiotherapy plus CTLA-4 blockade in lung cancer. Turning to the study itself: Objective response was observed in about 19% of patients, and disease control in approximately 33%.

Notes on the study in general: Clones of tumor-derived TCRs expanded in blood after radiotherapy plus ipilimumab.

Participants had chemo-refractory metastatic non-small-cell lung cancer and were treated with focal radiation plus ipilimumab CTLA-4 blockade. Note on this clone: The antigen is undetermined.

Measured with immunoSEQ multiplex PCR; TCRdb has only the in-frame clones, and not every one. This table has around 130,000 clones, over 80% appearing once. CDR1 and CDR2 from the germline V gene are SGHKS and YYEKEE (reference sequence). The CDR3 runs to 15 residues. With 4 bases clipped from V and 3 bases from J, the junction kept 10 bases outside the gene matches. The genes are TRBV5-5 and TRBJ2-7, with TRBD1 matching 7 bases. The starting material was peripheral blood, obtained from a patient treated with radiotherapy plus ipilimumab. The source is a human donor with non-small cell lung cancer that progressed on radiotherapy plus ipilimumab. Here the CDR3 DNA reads TGTGCCAGCAGCATCTCCGGGACAGAGAGCTACGAGCAGTACTTC. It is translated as CASSISGTESYEQYF.